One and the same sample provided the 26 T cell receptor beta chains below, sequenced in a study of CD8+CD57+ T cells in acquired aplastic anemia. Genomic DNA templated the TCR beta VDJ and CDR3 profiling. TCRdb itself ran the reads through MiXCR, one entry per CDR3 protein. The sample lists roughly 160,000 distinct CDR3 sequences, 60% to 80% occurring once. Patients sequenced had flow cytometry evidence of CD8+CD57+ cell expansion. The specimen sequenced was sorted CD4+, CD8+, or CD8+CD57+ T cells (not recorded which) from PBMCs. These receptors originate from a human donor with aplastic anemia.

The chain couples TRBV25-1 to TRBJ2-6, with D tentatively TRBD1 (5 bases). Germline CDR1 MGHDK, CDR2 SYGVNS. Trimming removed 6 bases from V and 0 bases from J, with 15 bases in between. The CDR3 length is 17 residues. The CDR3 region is CASSSYNRNSGANVLTF. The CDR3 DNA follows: TGTGCCAGCAGCTCTTATAACAGGAACTCTGGGGCCAACGTCCTGACTTTC.

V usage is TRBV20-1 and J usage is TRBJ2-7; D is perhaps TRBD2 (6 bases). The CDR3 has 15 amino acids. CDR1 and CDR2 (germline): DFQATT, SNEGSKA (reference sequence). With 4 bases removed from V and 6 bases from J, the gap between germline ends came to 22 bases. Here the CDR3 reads CSATFIAGLTLEQYF. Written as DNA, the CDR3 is TGCAGTGCTACTTTCATCGCTGGACTAACCCTCGAGCAGTACTTC.

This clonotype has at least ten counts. CDR3 sequence: CASSLAAGLANTGELFF. Here the CDR3 DNA reads TGTGCCAGCAGCTTAGCAGCAGGGTTGGCGAACACCGGGGAGCTGTTTTTT. The chain uses TRBV11-3 and TRBJ2-2; the D gene is possibly TRBD1 (5 bases). CDR1 is SGHNT, CDR2 YENEEA, per germline. Trimming left V 1 base short and J 0 bases short, with 12 bases between. CDR3 length: 17 residues.

Here the CDR3 reads CASRPKGGSNQPQHF. The DNA for the CDR3 is TGTGCCAGTAGGCCGAAGGGGGGTAGCAATCAGCCCCAGCATTTT. The V call is TRBV19, the J call TRBJ1-5, with TRBD1 as a possible D gene (6 bases). The CDR3 is 15 amino acids. The germline gives CDR1 LNHDA, CDR2 SQIVND (reference sequence). V was trimmed by 6 bases and J by 0 bases, leaving 12 bases between them. The whole variable domain, filled in from reference TRBV19 and TRBJ1-5, reads DGGITQSPKYLFRKEGQNVTLSCEQNLNHDAMYWYRQDPGQGLRLIYYSQIVNDFQKGDIAEGYSVSREKKESFPLTVTSAQKNPTAFYLCASRPKGGSNQPQHFGDGTRLSIL.

In nucleotides, the CDR3 is TGTGCCAGCAGTTACTTCCCAGGACAGGGGGCTCGGTCACCCCTCCACTTT. Translation gives CASSYFPGQGARSPLHF. V is TRBV6-5 and J is TRBJ1-6; 11 positions match TRBD1. The CDR3 spans 17 residues. Germline assignment: CDR1 MNHEY and CDR2 SVGAGI. After removal of 1 base from V and 10 bases from J, the junction contained 9 bases not matched to a gene.

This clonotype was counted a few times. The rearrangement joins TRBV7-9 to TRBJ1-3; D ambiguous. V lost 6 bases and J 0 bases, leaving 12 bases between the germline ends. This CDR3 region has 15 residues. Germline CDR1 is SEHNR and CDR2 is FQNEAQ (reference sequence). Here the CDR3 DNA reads TGTGCCAGCAGACCTGCCCGGGACTCTGGAAACACCATATATTTT. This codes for CASRPARDSGNTIYF.

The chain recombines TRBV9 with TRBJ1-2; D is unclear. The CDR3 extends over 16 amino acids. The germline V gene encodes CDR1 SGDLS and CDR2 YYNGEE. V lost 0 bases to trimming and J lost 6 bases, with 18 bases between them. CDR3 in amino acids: CASSVEVGQLGDGYTF. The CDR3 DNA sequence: TGTGCCAGCAGCGTAGAGGTAGGGCAACTAGGCGATGGCTACACCTTC.

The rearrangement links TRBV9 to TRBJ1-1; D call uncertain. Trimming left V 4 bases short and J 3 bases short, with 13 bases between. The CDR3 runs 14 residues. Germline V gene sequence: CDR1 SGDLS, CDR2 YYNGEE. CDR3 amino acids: CASSPMDGDTEAFF. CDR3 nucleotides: TGTGCCAGCAGCCCGATGGACGGGGACACTGAAGCTTTCTTT.

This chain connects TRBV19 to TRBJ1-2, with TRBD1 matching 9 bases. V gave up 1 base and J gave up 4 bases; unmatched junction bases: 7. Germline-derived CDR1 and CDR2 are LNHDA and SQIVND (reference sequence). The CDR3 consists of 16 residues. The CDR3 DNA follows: TGTGCCAGTAGTATAGCCGGGACAGGGAGCGGCTATGGCTACACCTTC. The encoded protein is CASSIAGTGSGYGYTF.

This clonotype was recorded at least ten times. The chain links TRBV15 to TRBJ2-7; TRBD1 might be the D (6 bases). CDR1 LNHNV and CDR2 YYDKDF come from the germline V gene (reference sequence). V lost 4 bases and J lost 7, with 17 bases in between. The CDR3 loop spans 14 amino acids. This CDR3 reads CATSTSGYQGEQYF. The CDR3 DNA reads TGTGCCACCAGCACTTCAGGGTACCAGGGGGAGCAGTACTTC.

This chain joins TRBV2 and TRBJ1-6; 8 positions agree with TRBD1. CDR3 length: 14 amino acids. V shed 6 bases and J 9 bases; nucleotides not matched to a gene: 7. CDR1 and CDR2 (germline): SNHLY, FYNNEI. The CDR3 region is CASRTDRDSSPLHF. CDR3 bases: TGTGCCAGCAGGACGGACAGGGATAGTTCACCCCTCCACTTT.

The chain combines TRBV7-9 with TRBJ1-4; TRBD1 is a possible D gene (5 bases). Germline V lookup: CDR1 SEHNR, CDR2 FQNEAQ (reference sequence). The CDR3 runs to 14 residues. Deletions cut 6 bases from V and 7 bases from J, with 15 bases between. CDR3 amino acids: CASSSQRQSEKLFF. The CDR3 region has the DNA TGTGCCAGCAGTTCCCAACGACAGAGTGAAAAACTGTTTTTT.

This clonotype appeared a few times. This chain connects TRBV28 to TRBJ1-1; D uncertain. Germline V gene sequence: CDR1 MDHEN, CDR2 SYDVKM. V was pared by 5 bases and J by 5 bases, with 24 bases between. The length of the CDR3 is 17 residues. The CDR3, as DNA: TGTGCCAGCAGTCGTCTACTCTCCACGGTCAGAGAGACTGAAGCTTTCTTT. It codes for CASSRLLSTVRETEAFF.

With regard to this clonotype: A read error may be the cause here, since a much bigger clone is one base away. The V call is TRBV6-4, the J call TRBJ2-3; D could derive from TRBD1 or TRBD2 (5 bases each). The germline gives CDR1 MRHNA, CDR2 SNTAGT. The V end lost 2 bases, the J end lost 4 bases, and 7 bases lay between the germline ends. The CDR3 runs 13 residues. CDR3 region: CASSDGDADTQYF. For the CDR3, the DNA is TGTGCCAGCAGTGACGGGGACGCAGATACGCAGTATTTT.

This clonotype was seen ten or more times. The CDR3 spells CSARDRRLAGNQYF. The CDR3 coding sequence is TGCAGTGCTAGAGATCGGCGCCTAGCGGGTAACCAGTACTTC. V and J are TRBV20-1 and TRBJ2-5; 8 bases align to TRBD2. The trim removed 0 bases at V and 10 bases at J, leaving 10 bases unmatched. CDR1 is DFQATT, CDR2 SNEGSKA, per germline (reference sequence). The CDR3 has 14 residues.

The CDR3, as DNA: TGCAGTGCTAGTGATCGACCAGATACGCAGTATTTT. This sequence encodes CSASDRPDTQYF. V and J are TRBV20-1 and TRBJ2-3; D remains unclear. The V gene's germline CDR1 is DFQATT and CDR2 SNEGSKA (reference sequence). CDR3 length: 12 amino acids. Trimming took off 3 bases at V and 4 bases at J, with 8 bases between the two ends.

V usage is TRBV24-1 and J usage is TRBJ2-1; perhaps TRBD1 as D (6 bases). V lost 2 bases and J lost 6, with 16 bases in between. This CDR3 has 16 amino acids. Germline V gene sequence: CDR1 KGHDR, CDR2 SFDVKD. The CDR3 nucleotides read TGTGCCACCAGTGATTCGCGGCAGGGGTTTTTCAATGAGCAGTTCTTC. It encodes CATSDSRQGFFNEQFF.

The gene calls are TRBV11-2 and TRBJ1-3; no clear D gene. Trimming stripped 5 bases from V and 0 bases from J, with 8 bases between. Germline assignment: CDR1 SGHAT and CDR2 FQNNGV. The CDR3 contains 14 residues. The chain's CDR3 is CASSSSRSGNTIYF. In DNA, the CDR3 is TGTGCCAGCAGCAGCAGCCGCTCTGGAAACACCATATATTTT.

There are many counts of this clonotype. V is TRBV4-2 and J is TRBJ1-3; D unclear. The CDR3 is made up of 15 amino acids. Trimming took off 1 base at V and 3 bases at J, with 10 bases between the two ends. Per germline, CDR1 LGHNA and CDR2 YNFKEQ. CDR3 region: CASSQGEGSGNTIYF. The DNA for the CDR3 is TGTGCCAGCAGCCAAGGTGAGGGAAGTGGAAACACCATATATTTT.

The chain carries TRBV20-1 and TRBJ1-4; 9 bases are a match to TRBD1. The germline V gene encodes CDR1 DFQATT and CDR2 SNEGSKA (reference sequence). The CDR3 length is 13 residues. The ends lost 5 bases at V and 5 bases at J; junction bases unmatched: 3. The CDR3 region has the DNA TGCAGTGCTCCGGGACAGGGCAATGAAAAACTGTTTTTT. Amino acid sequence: CSAPGQGNEKLFF.

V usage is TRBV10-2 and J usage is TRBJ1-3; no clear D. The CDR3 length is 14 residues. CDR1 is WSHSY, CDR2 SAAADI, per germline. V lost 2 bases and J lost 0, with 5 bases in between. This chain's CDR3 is CASSERDSGNTIYF. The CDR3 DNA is TGCGCCAGCAGTGAGCGGGACTCTGGAAACACCATATATTTT.

The CDR3 nucleotides read TGTGCCAGCAGCTTAGCTGGCAGCCCCTACGAGCAGTACTTC. Residues: CASSLAGSPYEQYF. The rearrangement links TRBV7-6 to TRBJ2-7; D gene uncertain. Trimming removed 0 bases at V and 2 bases at J, with 8 bases between. This CDR3 comprises 14 residues. The V gene's germline CDR1 is SGHVS and CDR2 FNYEAQ.

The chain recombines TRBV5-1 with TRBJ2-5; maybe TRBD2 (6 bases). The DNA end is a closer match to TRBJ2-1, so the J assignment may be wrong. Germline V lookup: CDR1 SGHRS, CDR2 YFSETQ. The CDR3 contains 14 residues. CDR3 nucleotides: TGCGCCAGCAGCACAGAGGGATTGAGCGGGCGGCAGTTCTTC. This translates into CASSTEGLSGRQFF.

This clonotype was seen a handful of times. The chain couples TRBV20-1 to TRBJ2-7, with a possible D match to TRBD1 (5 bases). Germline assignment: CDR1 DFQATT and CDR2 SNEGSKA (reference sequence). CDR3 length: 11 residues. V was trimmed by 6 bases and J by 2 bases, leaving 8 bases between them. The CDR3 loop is CSALQAYEQYF. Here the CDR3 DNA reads TGCAGTGCCCTACAGGCCTACGAGCAGTACTTC.

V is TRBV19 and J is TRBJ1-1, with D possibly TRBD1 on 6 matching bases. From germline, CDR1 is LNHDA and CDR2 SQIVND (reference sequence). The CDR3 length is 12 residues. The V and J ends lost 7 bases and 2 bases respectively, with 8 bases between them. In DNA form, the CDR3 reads TGTGCCAGTAAACAGGGAAACACTGAAGCTTTCTTT. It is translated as CASKQGNTEAFF. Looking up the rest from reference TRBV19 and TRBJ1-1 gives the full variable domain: DGGITQSPKYLFRKEGQNVTLSCEQNLNHDAMYWYRQDPGQGLRLIYYSQIVNDFQKGDIAEGYSVSREKKESFPLTVTSAQKNPTAFYLCASKQGNTEAFFGQGTRLTVV.

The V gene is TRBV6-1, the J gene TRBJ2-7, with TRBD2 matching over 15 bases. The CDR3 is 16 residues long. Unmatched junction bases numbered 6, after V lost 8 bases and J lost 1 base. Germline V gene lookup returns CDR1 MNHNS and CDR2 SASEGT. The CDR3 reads CASYGLAGGESYEQYF. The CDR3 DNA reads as TGTGCCAGCTACGGACTAGCGGGGGGGGAATCCTACGAGCAGTACTTC.